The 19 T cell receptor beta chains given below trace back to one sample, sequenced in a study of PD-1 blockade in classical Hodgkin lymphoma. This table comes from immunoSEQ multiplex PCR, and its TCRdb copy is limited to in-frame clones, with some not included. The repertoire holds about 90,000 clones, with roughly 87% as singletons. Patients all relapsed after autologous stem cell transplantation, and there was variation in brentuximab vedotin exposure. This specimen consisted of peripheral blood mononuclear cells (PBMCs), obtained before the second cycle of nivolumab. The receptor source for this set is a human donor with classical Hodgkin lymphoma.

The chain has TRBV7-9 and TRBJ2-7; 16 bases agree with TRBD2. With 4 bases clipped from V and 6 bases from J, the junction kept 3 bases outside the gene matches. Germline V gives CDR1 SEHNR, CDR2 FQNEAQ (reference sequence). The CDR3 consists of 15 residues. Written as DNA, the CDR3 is TGTGCCAGCAGCTCTGGGACTAGCGGGAGGGCCGAGCAGTACTTC. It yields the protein CASSSGTSGRAEQYF.

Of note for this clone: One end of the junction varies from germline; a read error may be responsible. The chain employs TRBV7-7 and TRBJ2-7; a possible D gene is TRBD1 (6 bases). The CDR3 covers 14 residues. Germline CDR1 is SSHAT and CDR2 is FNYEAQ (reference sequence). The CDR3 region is CASSFRGTFYEQYF. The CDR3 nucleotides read TGTGCTAGCAGCTTTAGGGGGACCTTCTACGAGCAGTACTTC.

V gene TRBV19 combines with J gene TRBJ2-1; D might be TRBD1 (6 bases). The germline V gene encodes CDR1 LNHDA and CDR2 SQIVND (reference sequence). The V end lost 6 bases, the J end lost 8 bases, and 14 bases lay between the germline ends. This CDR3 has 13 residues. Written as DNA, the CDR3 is TGTGCCAGTAGAAGGCAGGGGATCGATGAGCAGTTCTTC. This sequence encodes CASRRQGIDEQFF.

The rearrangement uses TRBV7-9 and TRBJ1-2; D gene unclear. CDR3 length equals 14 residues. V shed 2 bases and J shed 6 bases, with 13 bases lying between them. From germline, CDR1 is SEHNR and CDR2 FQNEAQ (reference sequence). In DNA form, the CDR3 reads TGTGCCAGCAGCTTACAGACGTCTAGCCATGGCTACACCTTC. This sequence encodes CASSLQTSSHGYTF.

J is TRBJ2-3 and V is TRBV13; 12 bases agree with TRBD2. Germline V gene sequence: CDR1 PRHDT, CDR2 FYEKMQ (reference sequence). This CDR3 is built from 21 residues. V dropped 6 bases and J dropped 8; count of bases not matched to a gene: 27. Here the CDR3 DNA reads TGTGCCAGCAGGTTGGACTCGCCGGGACTAGCGGGCTCCGGATCCGAAGGTACGCAGTATTTT. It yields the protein CASRLDSPGLAGSGSEGTQYF.

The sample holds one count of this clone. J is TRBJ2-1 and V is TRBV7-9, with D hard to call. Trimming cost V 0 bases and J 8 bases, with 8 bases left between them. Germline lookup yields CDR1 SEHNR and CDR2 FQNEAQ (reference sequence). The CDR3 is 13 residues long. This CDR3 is CASSLAGVHEQFF. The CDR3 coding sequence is TGTGCCAGCAGCTTAGCCGGCGTACATGAGCAGTTCTTC.

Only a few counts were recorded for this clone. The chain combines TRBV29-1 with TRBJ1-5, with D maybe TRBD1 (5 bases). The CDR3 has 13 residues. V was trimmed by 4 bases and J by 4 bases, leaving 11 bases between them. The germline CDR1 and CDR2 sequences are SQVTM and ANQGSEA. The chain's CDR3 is CSVGGTGNQPQHF. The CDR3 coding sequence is TGCAGCGTTGGCGGGACCGGAAATCAGCCCCAGCATTTT.

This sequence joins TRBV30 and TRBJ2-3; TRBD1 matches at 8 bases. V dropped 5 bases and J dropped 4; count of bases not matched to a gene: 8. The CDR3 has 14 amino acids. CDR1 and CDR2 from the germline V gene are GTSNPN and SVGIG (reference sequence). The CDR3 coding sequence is TGTGCCTGGGACTCACAGGGGGTTGCAGATACGCAGTATTTT. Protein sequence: CAWDSQGVADTQYF. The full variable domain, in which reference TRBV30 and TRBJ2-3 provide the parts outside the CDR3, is SQTIHQWPATLVQPVGSPLSLECTVEGTSNPNLYWYRQAAGRGLQLLFYSVGIGQISSEVPQNLSASRPQDRQFILSSKKLLLSDSGFYLCAWDSQGVADTQYFGPGTRLTVL.

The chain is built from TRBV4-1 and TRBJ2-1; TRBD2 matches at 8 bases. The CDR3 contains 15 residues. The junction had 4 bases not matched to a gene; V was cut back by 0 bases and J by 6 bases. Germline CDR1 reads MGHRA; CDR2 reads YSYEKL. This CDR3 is CASSQEAGDANEQFF. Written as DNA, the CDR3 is TGCGCCAGCAGCCAAGAAGCGGGAGACGCCAATGAGCAGTTCTTC.

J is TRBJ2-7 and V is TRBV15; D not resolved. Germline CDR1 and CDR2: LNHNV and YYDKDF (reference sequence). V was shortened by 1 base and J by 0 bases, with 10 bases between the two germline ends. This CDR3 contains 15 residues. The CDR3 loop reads CATSRGSANSYEQYF. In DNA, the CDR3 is TGTGCCACCAGCAGAGGGTCAGCTAACTCCTACGAGCAGTACTTC.

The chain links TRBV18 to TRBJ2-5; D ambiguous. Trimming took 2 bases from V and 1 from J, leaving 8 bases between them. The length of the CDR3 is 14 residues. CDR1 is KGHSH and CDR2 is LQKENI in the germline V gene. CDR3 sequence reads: CASSPTPLQETQYF. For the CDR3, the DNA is TGTGCCAGCTCACCAACACCCCTCCAAGAGACCCAGTACTTC.

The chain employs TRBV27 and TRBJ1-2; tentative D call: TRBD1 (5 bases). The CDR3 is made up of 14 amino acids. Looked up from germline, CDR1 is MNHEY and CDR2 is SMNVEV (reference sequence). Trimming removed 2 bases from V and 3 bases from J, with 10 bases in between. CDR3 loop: CASSLKGKDYGYTF. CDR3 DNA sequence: TGTGCCAGCAGTTTAAAGGGGAAGGACTATGGCTACACCTTC.

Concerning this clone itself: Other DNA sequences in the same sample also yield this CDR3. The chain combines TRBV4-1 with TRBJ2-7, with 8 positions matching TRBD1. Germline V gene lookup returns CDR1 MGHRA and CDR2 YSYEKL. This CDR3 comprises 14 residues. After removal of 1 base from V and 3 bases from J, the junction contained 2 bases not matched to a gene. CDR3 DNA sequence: TGCGCCAGCAGCCAAGGGACAGGGAACTACGAGCAGTACTTC. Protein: CASSQGTGNYEQYF.

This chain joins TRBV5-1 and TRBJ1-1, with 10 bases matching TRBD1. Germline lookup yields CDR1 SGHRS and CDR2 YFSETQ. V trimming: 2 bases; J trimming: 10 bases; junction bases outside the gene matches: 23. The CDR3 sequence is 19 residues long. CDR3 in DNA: TGCGCCAGCAGCTTAGGTCCGGGACAGGGGCCCCGAAACCCCGGGGGAGCTTTCTTT. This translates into CASSLGPGQGPRNPGGAFF. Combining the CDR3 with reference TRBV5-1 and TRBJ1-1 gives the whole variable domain KAGVTQTPRYLIKTRGQQVTLSCSPISGHRSVSWYQQTPGQGLQFLFEYFSETQRNKGNFPGRFSGRQFSNSRSEMNVSTLELGDSALYLCASSLGPGQGPRNPGGAFFGQGTRLTVV.

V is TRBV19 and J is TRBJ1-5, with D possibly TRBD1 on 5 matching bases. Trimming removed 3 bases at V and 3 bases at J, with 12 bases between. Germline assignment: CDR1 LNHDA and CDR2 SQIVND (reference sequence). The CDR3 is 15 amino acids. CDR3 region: CASSISGQDNQPQHF. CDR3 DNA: TGTGCCAGTAGTATTTCGGGGCAGGACAATCAGCCCCAGCATTTT.

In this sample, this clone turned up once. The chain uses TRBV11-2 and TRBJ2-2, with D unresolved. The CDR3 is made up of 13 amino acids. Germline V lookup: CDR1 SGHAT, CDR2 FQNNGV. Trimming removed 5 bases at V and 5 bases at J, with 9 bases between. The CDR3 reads CASSKDGTGELFF. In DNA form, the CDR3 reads TGTGCCAGCAGCAAAGACGGGACCGGGGAGCTGTTTTTT. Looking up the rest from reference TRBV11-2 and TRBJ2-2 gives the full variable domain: EAGVAQSPRYKIIEKRQSVAFWCNPISGHATLYWYQQILGQGPKLLIQFQNNGVVDDSQLPKDRFSAERLKGVDSTLKIQPAKLEDSAVYLCASSKDGTGELFFGEGSRLTVL.

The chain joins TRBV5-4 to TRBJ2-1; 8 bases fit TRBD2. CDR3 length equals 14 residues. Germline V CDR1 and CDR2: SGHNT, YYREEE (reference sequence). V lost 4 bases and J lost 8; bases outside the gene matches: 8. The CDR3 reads CASSAGLEWHEQFF. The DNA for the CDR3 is TGTGCCAGCAGCGCGGGACTAGAGTGGCATGAGCAGTTCTTC.

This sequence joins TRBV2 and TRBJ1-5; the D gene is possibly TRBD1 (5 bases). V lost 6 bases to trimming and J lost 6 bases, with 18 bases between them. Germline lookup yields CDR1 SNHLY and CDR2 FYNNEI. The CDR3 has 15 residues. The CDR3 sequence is CASSLDTRGLQPQHF. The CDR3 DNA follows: TGTGCCAGCAGCCTGGACACCCGGGGCCTTCAGCCCCAGCATTTT.

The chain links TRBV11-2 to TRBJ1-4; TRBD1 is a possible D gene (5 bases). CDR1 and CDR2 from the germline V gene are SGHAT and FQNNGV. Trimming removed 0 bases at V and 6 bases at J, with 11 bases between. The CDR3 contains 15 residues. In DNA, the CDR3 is TGTGCCAGCAGCTTAGAGGCAGGGTGGGATGAAAAACTGTTTTTT. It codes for CASSLEAGWDEKLFF.